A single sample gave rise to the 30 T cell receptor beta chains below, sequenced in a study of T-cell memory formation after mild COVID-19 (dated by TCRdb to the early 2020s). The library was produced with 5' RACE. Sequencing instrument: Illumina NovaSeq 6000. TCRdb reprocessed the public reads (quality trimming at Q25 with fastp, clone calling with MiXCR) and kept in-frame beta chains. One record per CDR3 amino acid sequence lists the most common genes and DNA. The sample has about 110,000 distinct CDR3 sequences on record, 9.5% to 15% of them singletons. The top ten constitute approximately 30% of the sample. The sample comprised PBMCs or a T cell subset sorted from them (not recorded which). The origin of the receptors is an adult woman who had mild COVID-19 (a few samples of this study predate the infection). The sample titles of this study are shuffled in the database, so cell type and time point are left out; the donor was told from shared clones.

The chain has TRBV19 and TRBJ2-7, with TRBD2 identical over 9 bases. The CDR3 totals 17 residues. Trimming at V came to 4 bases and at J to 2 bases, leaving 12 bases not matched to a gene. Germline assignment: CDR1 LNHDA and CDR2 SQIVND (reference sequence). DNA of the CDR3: TGTGCCAGTAGTACCCTCTCCGCTAGCGGGAATACCTACGAGCAGTACTTC. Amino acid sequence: CASSTLSASGNTYEQYF.

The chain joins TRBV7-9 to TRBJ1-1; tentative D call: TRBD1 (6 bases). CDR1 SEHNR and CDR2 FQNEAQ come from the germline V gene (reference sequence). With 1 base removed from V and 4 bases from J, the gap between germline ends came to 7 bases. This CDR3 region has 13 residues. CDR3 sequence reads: CASSLEQGTEAFF. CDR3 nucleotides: TGTGCCAGCAGCTTAGAACAGGGCACTGAAGCTTTCTTT.

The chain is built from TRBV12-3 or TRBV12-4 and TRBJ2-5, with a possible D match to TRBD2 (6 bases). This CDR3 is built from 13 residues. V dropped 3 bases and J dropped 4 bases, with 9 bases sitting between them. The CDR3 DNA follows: TGTGCCAGCAGTTTCATGGGGGGAGAGACCCAGTACTTC. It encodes CASSFMGGETQYF.

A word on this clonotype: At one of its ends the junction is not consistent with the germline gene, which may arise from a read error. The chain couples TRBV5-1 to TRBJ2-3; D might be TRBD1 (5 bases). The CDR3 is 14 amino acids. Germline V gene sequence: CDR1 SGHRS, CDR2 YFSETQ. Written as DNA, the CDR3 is TGCGCCAGCAGCTTGAGGCCAGGGAAAGATACGAAGTATTTT. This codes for CASSLRPGKDTKYF.

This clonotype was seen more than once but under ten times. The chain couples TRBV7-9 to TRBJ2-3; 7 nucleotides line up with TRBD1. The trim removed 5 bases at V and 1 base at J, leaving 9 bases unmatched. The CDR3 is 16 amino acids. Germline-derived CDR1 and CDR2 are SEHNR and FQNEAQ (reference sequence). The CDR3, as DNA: TGTGCCAGCAGCCCGTGGACAGGCGAACGCACAGATACGCAGTATTTT. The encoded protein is CASSPWTGERTDTQYF. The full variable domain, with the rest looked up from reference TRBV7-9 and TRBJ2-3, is DTGVSQNPRHKITKRGQNVTFRCDPISEHNRLYWYRQTLGQGPEFLTYFQNEAQLEKSRLLSDRFSAERPKGSFSTLEIQRTEQGDSAMYLCASSPWTGERTDTQYFGPGTRLTVL.

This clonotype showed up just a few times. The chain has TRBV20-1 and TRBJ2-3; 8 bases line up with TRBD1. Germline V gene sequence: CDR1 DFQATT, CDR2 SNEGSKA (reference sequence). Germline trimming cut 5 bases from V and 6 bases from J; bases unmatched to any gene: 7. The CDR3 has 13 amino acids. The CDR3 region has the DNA TGCAGTGCTCCCGACAGGGGACTGGATACGCAGTATTTT. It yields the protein CSAPDRGLDTQYF.

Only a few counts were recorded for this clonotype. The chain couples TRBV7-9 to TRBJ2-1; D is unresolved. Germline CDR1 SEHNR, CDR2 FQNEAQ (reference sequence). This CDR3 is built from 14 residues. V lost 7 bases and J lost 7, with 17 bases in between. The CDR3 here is CASTVEGLRNEQFF. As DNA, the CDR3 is TGTGCCAGCACCGTCGAAGGGCTGCGGAATGAGCAGTTCTTC.

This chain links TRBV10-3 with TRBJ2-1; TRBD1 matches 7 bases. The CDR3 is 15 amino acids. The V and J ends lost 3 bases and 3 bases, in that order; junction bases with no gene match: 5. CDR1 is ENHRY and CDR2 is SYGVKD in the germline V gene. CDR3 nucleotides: TGTGCCATCAGTGATCCGGGACAGCTCTACAATGAGCAGTTCTTC. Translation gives CAISDPGQLYNEQFF.

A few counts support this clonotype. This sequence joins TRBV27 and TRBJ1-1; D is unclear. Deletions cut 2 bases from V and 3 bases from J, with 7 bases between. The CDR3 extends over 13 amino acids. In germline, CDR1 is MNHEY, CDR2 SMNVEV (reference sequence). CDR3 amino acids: CASSLDGDTEAFF. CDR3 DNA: TGTGCCAGCAGTTTAGACGGGGACACTGAAGCTTTCTTT.

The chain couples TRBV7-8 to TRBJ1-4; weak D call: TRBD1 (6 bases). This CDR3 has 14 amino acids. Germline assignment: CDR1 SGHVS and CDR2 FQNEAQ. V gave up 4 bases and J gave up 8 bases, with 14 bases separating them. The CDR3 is CASSSDSFDEKLFF. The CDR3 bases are TGTGCCAGCAGCTCGGACAGCTTCGACGAAAAACTGTTTTTT.

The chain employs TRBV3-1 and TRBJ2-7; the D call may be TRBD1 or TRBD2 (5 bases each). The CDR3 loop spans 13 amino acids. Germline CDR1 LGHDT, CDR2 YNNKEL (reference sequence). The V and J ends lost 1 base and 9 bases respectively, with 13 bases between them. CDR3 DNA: TGTGCCAGCAGCCAAGGCAGGGAGATCGGGCAGTACTTC. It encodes CASSQGREIGQYF.

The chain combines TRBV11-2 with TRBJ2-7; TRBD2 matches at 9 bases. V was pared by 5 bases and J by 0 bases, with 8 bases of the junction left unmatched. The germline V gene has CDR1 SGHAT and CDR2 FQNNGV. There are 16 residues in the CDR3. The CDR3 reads CASSRVTSGPSYEQYF. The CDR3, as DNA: TGTGCCAGCAGCCGGGTTACTAGCGGGCCCTCCTACGAGCAGTACTTC.

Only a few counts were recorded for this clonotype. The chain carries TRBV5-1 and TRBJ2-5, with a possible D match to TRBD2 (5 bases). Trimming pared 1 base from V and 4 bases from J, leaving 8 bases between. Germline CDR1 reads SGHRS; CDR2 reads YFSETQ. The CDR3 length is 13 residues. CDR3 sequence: CASSLREGETQYF. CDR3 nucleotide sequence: TGCGCCAGCAGCTTGCGAGAGGGAGAGACCCAGTACTTC.

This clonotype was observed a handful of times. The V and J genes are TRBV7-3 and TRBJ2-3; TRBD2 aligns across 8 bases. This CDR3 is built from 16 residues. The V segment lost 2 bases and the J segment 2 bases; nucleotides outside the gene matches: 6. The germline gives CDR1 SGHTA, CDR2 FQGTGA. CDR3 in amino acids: CASSLRVAGNTDTQYF. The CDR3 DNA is TGTGCCAGCAGCTTACGAGTAGCGGGGAACACAGATACGCAGTATTTT.

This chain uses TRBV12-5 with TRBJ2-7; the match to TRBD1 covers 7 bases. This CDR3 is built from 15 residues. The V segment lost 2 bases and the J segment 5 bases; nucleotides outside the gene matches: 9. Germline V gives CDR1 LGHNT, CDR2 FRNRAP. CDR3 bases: TGTGCTAGTGGTTTGACCCCGACAGGGTCCCACGAGCAGTACTTC. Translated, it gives CASGLTPTGSHEQYF.

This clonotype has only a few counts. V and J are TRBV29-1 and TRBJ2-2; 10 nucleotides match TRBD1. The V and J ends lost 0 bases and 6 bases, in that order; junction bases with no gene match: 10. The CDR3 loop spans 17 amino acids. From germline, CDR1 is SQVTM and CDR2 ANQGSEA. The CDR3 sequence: CSVEDLRDRGLSGELFF. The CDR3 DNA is TGCAGCGTTGAAGACCTCCGGGACAGGGGTCTTTCCGGGGAGCTGTTTTTT.

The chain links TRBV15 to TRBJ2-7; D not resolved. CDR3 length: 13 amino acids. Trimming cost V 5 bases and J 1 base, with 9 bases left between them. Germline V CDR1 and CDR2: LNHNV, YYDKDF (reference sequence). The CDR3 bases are TGTGCCACCAGCTACTGGGATTCCTACGAGCAGTACTTC. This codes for CATSYWDSYEQYF.

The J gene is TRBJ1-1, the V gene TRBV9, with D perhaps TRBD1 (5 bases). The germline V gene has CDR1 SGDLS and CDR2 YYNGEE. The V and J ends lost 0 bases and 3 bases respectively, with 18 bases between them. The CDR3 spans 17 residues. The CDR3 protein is CASSVDPDLGQHTEAFF. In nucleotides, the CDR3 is TGTGCCAGCAGCGTAGACCCCGACCTCGGACAACACACTGAAGCTTTCTTT.

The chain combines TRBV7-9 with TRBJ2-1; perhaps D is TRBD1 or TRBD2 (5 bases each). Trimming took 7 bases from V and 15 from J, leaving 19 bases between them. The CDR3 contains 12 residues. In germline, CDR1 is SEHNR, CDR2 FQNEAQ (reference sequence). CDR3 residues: CASTTRGQASFF. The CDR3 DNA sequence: TGTGCCAGCACCACGAGGGGCCAAGCCTCGTTCTTC.

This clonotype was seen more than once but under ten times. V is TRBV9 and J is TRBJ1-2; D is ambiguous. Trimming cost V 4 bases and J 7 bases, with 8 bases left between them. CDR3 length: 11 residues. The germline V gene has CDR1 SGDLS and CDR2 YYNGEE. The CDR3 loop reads CASSSRAGYTF. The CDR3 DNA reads TGTGCCAGCAGCTCCCGCGCTGGCTACACCTTC.

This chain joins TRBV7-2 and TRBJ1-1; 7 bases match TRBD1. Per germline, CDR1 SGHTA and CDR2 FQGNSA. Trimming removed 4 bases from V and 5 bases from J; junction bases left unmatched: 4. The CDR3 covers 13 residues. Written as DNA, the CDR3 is TGTGCCAGCAGCTCTGACAGGGCGACTGAAGCTTTCTTT. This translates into CASSSDRATEAFF.

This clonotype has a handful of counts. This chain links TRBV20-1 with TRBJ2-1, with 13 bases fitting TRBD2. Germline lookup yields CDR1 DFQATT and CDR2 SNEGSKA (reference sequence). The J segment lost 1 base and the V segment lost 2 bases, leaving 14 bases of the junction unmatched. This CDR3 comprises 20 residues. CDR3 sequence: CSARLLAGGPTGRSYNEQFF. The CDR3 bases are TGCAGTGCTAGACTACTAGCGGGAGGGCCGACGGGGAGGTCCTACAATGAGCAGTTCTTC.

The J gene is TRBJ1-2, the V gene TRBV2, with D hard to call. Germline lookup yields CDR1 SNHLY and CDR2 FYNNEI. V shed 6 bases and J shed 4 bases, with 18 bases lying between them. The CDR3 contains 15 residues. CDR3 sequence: CASRLSGSIVYGYTF. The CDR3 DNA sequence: TGTGCCAGCAGGCTCTCGGGTTCGATCGTCTATGGCTACACCTTC. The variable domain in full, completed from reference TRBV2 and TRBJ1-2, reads EPEVTQTPSHQVTQMGQEVILRCVPISNHLYFYWYRQILGQKVEFLVSFYNNEISEKSEIFDDQFSVERPDGSNFTLKIRSTKLEDSAMYFCASRLSGSIVYGYTFGSGTRLTVV.

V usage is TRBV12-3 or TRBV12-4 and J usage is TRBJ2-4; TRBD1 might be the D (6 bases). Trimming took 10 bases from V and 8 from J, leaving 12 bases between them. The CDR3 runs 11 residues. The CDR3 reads CATSTGYIQYF. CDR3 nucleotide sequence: TGTGCCACCTCAACAGGGTACATTCAGTACTTC.

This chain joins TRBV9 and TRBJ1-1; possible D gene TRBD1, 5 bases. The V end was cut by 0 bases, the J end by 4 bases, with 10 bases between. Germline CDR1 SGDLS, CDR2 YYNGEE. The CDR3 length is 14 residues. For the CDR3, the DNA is TGTGCCAGCAGCGTAGGGGGGGATAGCACTGAAGCTTTCTTT. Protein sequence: CASSVGGDSTEAFF.

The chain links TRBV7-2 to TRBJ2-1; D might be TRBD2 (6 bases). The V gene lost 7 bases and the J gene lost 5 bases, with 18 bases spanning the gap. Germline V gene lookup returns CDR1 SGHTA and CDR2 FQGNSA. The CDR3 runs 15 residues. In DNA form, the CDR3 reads TGTGCCAGCAATAGGCCGGGAGCCCTTGACAATGAGCAGTTCTTC. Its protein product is CASNRPGALDNEQFF.

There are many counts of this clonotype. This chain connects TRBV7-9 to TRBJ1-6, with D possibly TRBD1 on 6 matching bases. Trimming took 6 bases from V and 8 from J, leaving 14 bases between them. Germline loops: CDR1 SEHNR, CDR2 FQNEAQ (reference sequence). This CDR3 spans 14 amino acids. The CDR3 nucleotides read TGTGCCAGCAGATTTAGTAAGGGGGATTCACCCCTCCACTTT. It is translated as CASRFSKGDSPLHF.

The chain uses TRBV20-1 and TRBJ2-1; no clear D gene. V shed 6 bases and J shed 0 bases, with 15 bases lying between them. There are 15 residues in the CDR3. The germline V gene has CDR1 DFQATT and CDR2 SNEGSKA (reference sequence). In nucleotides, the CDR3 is TGCAGTGCGAGGATTGTATGGGGCTCCTACAATGAGCAGTTCTTC. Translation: CSARIVWGSYNEQFF.

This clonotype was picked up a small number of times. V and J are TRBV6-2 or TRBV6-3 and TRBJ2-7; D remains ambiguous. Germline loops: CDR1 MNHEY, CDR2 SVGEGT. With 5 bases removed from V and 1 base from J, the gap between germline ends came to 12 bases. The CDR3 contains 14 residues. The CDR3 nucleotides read TGTGCCAGCAGTGACCTTGGGGAATCCTACGAGCAGTACTTC. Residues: CASSDLGESYEQYF.

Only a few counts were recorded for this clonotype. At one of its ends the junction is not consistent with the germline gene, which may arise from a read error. CDR3 loop: CDSSLMGPGKGGYTF. As DNA, the CDR3 is TGTGACAGCAGTTTAATGGGCCCGGGGAAGGGTGGCTACACCTTC. The chain uses TRBV12-3 or TRBV12-4 and TRBJ1-2; D remains unclear. This CDR3 comprises 15 residues.